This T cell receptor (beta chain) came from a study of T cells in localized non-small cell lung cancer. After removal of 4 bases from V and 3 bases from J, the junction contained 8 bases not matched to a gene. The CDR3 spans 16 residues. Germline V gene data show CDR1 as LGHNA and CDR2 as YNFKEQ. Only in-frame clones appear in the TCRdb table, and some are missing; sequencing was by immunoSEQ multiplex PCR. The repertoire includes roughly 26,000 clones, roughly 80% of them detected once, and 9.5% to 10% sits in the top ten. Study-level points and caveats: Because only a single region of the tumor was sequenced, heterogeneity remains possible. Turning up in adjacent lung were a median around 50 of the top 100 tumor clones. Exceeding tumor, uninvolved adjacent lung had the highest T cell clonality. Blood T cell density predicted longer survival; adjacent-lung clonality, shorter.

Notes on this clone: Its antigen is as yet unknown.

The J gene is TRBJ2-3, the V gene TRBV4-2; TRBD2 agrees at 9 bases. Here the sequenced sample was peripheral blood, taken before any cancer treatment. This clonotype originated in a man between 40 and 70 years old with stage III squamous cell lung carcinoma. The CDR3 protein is CASSLDSGGVTDTQYF. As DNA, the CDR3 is TGTGCCAGCAGCCTTGATAGCGGGGGAGTTACAGATACGCAGTATTTT.